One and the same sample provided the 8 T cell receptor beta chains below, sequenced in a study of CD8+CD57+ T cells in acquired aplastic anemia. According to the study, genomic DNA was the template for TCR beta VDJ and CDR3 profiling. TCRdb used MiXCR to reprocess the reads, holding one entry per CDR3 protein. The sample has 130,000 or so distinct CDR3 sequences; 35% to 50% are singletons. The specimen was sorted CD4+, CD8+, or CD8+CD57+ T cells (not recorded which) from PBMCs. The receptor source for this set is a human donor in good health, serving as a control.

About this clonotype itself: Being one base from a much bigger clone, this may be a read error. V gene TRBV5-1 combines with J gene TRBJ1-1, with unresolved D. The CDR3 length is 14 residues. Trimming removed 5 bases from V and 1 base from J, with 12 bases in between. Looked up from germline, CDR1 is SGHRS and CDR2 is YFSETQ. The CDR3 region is CASRSAGSNTEAFF. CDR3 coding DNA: TGCGCCAGCAGGTCTGCGGGGTCGAACACTGAAGCTTTCTTT. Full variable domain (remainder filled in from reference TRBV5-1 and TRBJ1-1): KAGVTQTPRYLIKTRGQQVTLSCSPISGHRSVSWYQQTPGQGLQFLFEYFSETQRNKGNFPGRFSGRQFSNSRSEMNVSTLELGDSALYLCASRSAGSNTEAFFGQGTRLTVV.

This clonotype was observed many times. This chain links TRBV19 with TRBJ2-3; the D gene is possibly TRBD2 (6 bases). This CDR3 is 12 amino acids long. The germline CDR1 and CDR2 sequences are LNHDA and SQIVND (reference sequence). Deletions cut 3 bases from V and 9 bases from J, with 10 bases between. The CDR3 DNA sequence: TGTGCCAGTAGTATGGGGGGTCCCACGCAGTATTTT. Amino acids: CASSMGGPTQYF.

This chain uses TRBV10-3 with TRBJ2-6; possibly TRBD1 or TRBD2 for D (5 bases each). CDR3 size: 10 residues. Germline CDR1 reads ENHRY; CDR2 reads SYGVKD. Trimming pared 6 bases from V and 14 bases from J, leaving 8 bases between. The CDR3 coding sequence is TGTGCCATCAGGCAGGGACTCCTGACTTTC. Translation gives CAIRQGLLTF.

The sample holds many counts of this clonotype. The CDR3 DNA reads TGTGCCAGCAGCTTAGGACAATCCAATCAGCCCCAGCATTTT. It specifies CASSLGQSNQPQHF. The chain is built from TRBV7-8 and TRBJ1-5; D gene uncertain. The CDR3 is made up of 14 amino acids. Per the germline V gene, CDR1 is SGHVS and CDR2 is FQNEAQ. Trimming removed 1 base at V and 3 bases at J, with 7 bases between. The whole variable domain, filled in from reference TRBV7-8 and TRBJ1-5, reads GAGVSQSPRYKVAKRGQDVALRCDPISGHVSLFWYQQALGQGPEFLTYFQNEAQLDKSGLPSDRFFAERPEGSVSTLKIQRTQQEDSAVYLCASSLGQSNQPQHFGDGTRLSIL.

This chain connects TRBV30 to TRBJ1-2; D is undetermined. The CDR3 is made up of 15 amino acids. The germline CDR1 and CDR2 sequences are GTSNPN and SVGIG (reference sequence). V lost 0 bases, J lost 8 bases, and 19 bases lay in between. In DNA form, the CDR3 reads TGTGCCTGGAGTGTACTACGGGTGGGCCGTTTGGGCTACACCTTC. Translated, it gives CAWSVLRVGRLGYTF.

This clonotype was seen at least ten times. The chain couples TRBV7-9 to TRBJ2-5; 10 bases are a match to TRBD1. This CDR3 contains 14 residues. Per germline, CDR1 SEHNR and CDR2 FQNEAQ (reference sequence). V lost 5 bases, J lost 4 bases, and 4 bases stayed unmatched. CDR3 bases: TGTGCCAGCAGCACCCGACAGGGGGCAGAGACCCAGTACTTC. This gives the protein CASSTRQGAETQYF.

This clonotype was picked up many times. The CDR3 loop is CATSVPGTGQETQYF. The CDR3 nucleotides are TGTGCCACCAGTGTCCCCGGGACAGGGCAAGAGACCCAGTACTTC. V is TRBV24-1 and J is TRBJ2-5; TRBD1 agrees at 9 bases. CDR1 and CDR2 (germline): KGHDR, SFDVKD. V lost 5 bases, J lost 2 bases, and 5 bases stayed unmatched. The CDR3 spans 15 residues.

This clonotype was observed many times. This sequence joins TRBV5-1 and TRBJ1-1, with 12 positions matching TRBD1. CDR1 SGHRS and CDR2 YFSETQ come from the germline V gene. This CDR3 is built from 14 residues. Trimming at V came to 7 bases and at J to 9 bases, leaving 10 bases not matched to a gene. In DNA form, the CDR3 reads TGCGCCAGCTGCACCGGGACAGGGGGCGAGAAAGCTTTCTTT. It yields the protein CASCTGTGGEKAFF.